Included here is one T cell receptor beta chain sequence, with context. Its antigen is unknown. The data derive from a study of PD-1 blockade in classical Hodgkin lymphoma. The study, taken as a whole, reports: Newly diagnosed patients and complete responders had comparable diversity at baseline.

Produced via immunoSEQ multiplex PCR; TCRdb's table is partial and in-frame only. The sample has 5,000 or so clones, 82% seen once; the top ten hold about a tenth. After autologous stem cell transplantation all patients relapsed, and prior brentuximab vedotin exposure differed between cohorts. Through magnetic negative selection, CD8+ T cells were separated from PBMCs that had been thawed. The ends were cut back, 6 bases at V and 0 bases at J, with 9 bases in the middle. The CDR3 extends over 14 amino acids. Germline CDR1 reads MDHEN; CDR2 reads SYDVKM. Here the sequenced sample was CD8+ T cells from blood, taken at baseline. This sequence was found in a human donor with classical Hodgkin lymphoma. The rearrangement joins TRBV28 to TRBJ1-5; the D is unclear. DNA for the CDR3: TGTGCCAGCAGCCCCCTTCCTAGCAATCAGCCCCAGCATTTT. Translating it yields CASSPLPSNQPQHF.